This is a list of T cell receptor beta chains from one sample in a study of OX40 agonist ivuxolimab in advanced cancers. Measured with immunoSEQ multiplex PCR; TCRdb has only the in-frame clones, and not every one. The sample lists 20,000 or so clones; 82% were seen once. This specimen consisted of CD4+ or CD8+ T cells sorted from blood, obtained in a trial of the OX40 agonist ivuxolimab. The origin of the receptors is an adult with an advanced solid tumor such as melanoma, head and neck, liver or kidney cancer. Both conserved end residues are part of each CDR3. Each record gives: D gene, V gene, J gene, clone size, CDR3 protein, CDR3 DNA. A D gene is named only where the DNA matches it firmly. The size field is filled for only some rows; it gives once, few, many or a size class.

TRBD1,TRBV2,TRBJ1-6,few,CASSGDRGPLHF,TGTGCCAGCAGTGGGGACAGGGGACCCCTCCACTTT
NA,TRBV11-2,TRBJ2-3,NA,CASSLESRITDTQYF,TGTGCCAGCAGCTTAGAATCCAGGATCACAGATACGCAGTATTTT
NA,TRBV15,TRBJ2-1,NA,CATRARGGINEQFF,TGTGCCACCAGGGCCAGGGGGGGAATCAATGAGCAGTTCTTC
TRBD1,TRBV2,TRBJ2-7,NA,CATRGTGNSYEQYF,TGTGCCACCCGAGGGACAGGTAACTCCTACGAGCAGTACTTC
TRBD1,TRBV7-2,TRBJ2-5,NA,CASSLQQGVRETQYF,TGTGCCAGCAGCTTACAACAGGGGGTTCGAGAGACCCAGTACTTC
NA,TRBV28,TRBJ2-1,few,CASRNSRGSSYNEQFF,TGTGCCAGCAGAAACAGTCGGGGGAGCTCCTACAATGAGCAGTTCTTC
TRBD1,TRBV5-1,TRBJ1-1,few,CASSLAPGQPLMNTEAFF,TGCGCCAGCAGCTTGGCCCCGGGACAGCCACTTATGAACACTGAAGCTTTCTTT
NA,TRBV7-8,TRBJ2-1,NA,CASSLAVASYSYNEQFF,TGTGCCAGCAGCTTAGCAGTGGCTAGTTATTCCTACAATGAGCAGTTCTTC
NA,TRBV14,TRBJ2-6,once,CASSQVGSGANVLTF,TGTGCCAGCAGCCAAGTTGGGTCTGGGGCCAACGTCCTGACTTTC
TRBD1,TRBV5-1,TRBJ2-3,NA,CASSLTGVTDTQYF,TGCGCCAGCAGCTTGACAGGGGTCACAGATACGCAGTATTTT
NA,TRBV11-2,TRBJ2-5,NA,CASSFRGIPETQYF,TGTGCCAGCAGCTTCCGGGGGATCCCAGAGACCCAGTACTTC
NA,TRBV4-1,TRBJ1-4,NA,CASSQGIPGANEKLFF,TGCGCCAGCAGCCAAGGAATACCCGGGGCTAATGAAAAACTGTTTTTT
TRBD1,TRBV5-1,TRBJ1-3,NA,CASRRTGGAYSYGNTIYF,TGCGCCAGCAGGAGGACAGGGGGCGCCTACAGTTATGGAAACACCATATATTTT
NA,TRBV9,TRBJ1-5,NA,CASSVDGNSNQPQHF,TGTGCCAGCAGCGTAGACGGAAATAGCAATCAGCCCCAGCATTTT
NA,TRBV6-1,TRBJ2-1,NA,CASSAYNEQFF,TGTGCCAGCAGTGCCTACAATGAGCAGTTCTTC
TRBD1,TRBV27,TRBJ1-5,NA,CASSKGTGGQPQHF,TGTGCCAGCAGCAAAGGGACAGGTGGCCAGCCCCAGCATTTT
NA,TRBV28,TRBJ2-7,few,CASRSGGAGAAEQYF,TGTGCCAGCAGATCCGGCGGGGCAGGGGCGGCCGAGCAGTACTTC
NA,TRBV28,TRBJ1-2,NA,CASSLDSNYGYTF,TGTGCCAGCAGCCTGGACAGCAACTATGGCTACACCTTC
NA,TRBV6-1,TRBJ2-4,NA,CASSDLQRNIQYF,TGTGCCAGCAGTGACCTACAGCGGAACATTCAGTACTTC
NA,TRBV7-7,TRBJ2-5,few,CASSLGWSQETQYF,TGTGCCAGCAGCTTAGGATGGAGTCAAGAGACCCAGTACTTC
NA,TRBV9,TRBJ2-2,NA,CASSPSSKGGNTGELFF,TGTGCCAGCAGCCCGAGCTCCAAGGGGGGGAACACCGGGGAGCTGTTTTTT
NA,TRBV21-1,TRBJ2-1,once,CASSKWRLAGGPRPYNEQFF,TGTGCCAGCAGCAAATGGAGACTAGCGGGGGGGCCAAGACCCTACAATGAGCAGTTCTTC
NA,TRBV15,TRBJ2-1,NA,CATSTQRGVRSYNEQFF,TGTGCCACCAGCACCCAGCGCGGAGTCCGCTCCTACAATGAGCAGTTCTTC
NA,TRBV6-1,TRBJ1-5,NA,CASSPGTHYNQPQHF,TGTGCCAGCAGCCCCGGGACACATTACAATCAGCCCCAGCATTTT
NA,TRBV6-1,TRBJ1-3,NA,CASEGTGNTIYF,TGTGCCAGCGAAGGGACTGGAAACACCATATATTTT
NA,TRBV21-1,TRBJ2-1,few,CASSKLMWGAYNEQFF,TGTGCCAGCAGCAAATTGATGTGGGGGGCCTACAATGAGCAGTTCTTC
TRBD2,TRBV29-1,TRBJ2-1,few,CSVEEAGGRSNEQFF,TGCAGCGTTGAAGAAGCGGGAGGGCGTTCCAATGAGCAGTTCTTC
TRBD2,TRBV19,TRBJ2-1,NA,CASSISMTSGYNEQFF,TGTGCCAGTAGTATTTCGATGACTAGCGGATACAATGAGCAGTTCTTC
NA,TRBV19,TRBJ1-1,few,CASSSRANTEAFF,TGTGCCAGTAGTTCACGGGCTAACACTGAAGCTTTCTTT
TRBD2,TRBV7-2,TRBJ2-7,large,CASSPTSGSSYEQYF,TGTGCCAGCAGCCCGACTAGCGGGAGCTCCTACGAGCAGTACTTC
TRBD2,TRBV6-5,TRBJ2-3,NA,CASSYSAGAQDTQYF,TGTGCCAGCAGTTACTCGGCGGGAGCACAAGATACGCAGTATTTT
NA,TRBV5-5,TRBJ2-5,NA,CASSSPGRETQYF,TGTGCCAGCAGCTCCCCAGGGCGGGAGACCCAGTACTTC
NA,TRBV6-1,TRBJ2-7,NA,CASSVIPMPSSYEQYF,TGTGCCAGCAGTGTAATCCCCATGCCCAGCTCCTACGAGCAGTACTTC
NA,TRBV5-1,TRBJ2-7,NA,CASSLVQASYEQYF,TGCGCCAGCAGCTTGGTTCAGGCCTCCTACGAGCAGTACTTC
TRBD1,TRBV2,TRBJ1-2,once,CASRTGGYGYTF,TGTGCCAGCCGGACAGGGGGATATGGCTACACCTTC
NA,TRBV15,TRBJ1-1,few,CATSMIGGTEAFF,TGTGCCACCAGCATGATCGGGGGCACTGAAGCTTTCTTT
NA,TRBV5-1,TRBJ2-5,NA,CASTPPQDVTQYF,TGCGCCAGCACCCCCCCCCAGGATGTGACCCAGTACTTC
NA,TRBV29-1,TRBJ2-3,NA,CSVQGGPGVATDTQYF,TGCAGCGTCCAGGGGGGTCCGGGGGTTGCAACAGATACGCAGTATTTT
NA,TRBV19,TRBJ1-1,NA,CASSPGSRPEAFF,TGTGCCAGTAGTCCGGGATCGAGGCCTGAAGCTTTCTTT
TRBD2,TRBV7-3,TRBJ2-3,NA,CASSPLRGAGVHTDTQYF,TGTGCCAGCAGCCCCCTCCGAGGAGCGGGAGTACACACAGATACGCAGTATTTT
TRBD2,TRBV4-3,TRBJ2-2,NA,CASSQDRTSGGAKLFF,TGCGCCAGCAGCCAAGATAGGACTAGCGGGGGGGCAAAGCTGTTTTTT
NA,TRBV6-6,TRBJ2-5,NA,CASSYSPGKAETQYF,TGTGCCAGCAGTTACTCGCCAGGGAAGGCGGAGACCCAGTACTTC
NA,TRBV10-3,TRBJ1-1,NA,CAISAHGGSNTEAFF,TGTGCCATCAGTGCTCACGGGGGCTCGAACACTGAAGCTTTCTTT
NA,TRBV28,TRBJ1-1,few,CASRGWGSGSGTEAFF,TGTGCCAGCAGGGGTTGGGGGTCTGGAAGTGGCACTGAAGCTTTCTTT
NA,TRBV6-5,TRBJ2-3,NA,CASSSFPIGTDTQYF,TGTGCCAGCAGTTCCTTCCCGATAGGCACAGATACGCAGTATTTT
TRBD2,TRBV28,TRBJ2-1,NA,CASSLRLTSGGAFEGEQFF,TGTGCCAGCAGTTTGCGTTTAACTAGCGGGGGGGCATTTGAGGGTGAGCAGTTCTTC
TRBD2,TRBV10-2,TRBJ2-3,NA,CASRISGGAGVDTQYF,TGCGCCAGTAGGATTAGCGGGGGGGCAGGCGTAGATACGCAGTATTTT
NA,TRBV19,TRBJ1-1,NA,CASSDTAMNTEAFF,TGTGCCAGTAGTGATACAGCCATGAACACTGAAGCTTTCTTT
TRBD2,TRBV14,TRBJ2-1,NA,CASSQWTSGRAGEQFF,TGTGCCAGCAGCCAATGGACTAGCGGGAGGGCCGGGGAGCAGTTCTTC
NA,TRBV5-1,TRBJ2-3,NA,CASSSHLGGADTQYF,TGCGCCAGCAGCTCTCACCTAGGGGGGGCAGATACGCAGTATTTT
TRBD2,TRBV18,TRBJ2-3,NA,CASSLFSGAATDTQYF,TGTGCCAGCTCACTCTTTAGCGGGGCGGCCACAGATACGCAGTATTTT
NA,TRBV19,TRBJ1-1,NA,CASSIHRGARTEAFF,TGTGCCAGTAGTATTCACCGAGGTGCGAGAACTGAAGCTTTCTTT
TRBD1,TRBV7-2,TRBJ1-1,NA,CASSRRTGRGIEAFF,TGTGCCAGCAGCCGCCGGACAGGGAGAGGCATTGAAGCTTTCTTT
NA,TRBV27,TRBJ1-1,NA,CASSLAGVNTEAFF,TGTGCCAGCAGTTTAGCGGGGGTGAACACTGAAGCTTTCTTT
TRBD1,TRBV29-1,TRBJ2-1,NA,CSVEDLGQGASEQFF,TGCAGCGTTGAAGATCTGGGACAGGGGGCTTCTGAGCAGTTCTTC